The 26 T cell receptor beta chains below come from one sample, sequenced in a study of CD8+ T cells in alopecia areata. Extracted RNA was reverse transcribed, and the resulting cDNA served as sequencing template. The method was immunoSEQ multiplex PCR; TCRdb's version includes in-frame clones alone and lacks a portion of them. This repertoire shows roughly 170,000 clones, around 50% found once; its top ten account for roughly 14%. The specimen comprised CD4+ T cells sorted from blood, sampled at week 0. All receptors derive from a human donor with alopecia areata.

The chain links TRBV30 to TRBJ1-2; 7 bases are a match to TRBD1. CDR1 and CDR2 (germline): GTSNPN, SVGIG (reference sequence). The J segment lost 2 bases and the V segment lost 5 bases, leaving 11 bases of the junction unmatched. This CDR3 is built from 15 residues. CDR3 in DNA: TGTGCCTGGCTGGGAAGGGACAGAACCAACTATGGCTACACCTTC. Its translation: CAWLGRDRTNYGYTF.

The V gene is TRBV29-1, the J gene TRBJ2-5; either TRBD1 or TRBD2 may supply D (6 bases each). Germline V gene data show CDR1 as SQVTM and CDR2 as ANQGSEA. There are 12 residues in the CDR3. This CDR3 reads CSSQEGGETQYF. CDR3 bases: TGCAGTTCTCAAGAGGGGGGAGAGACCCAGTACTTC. The variable domain in full, completed from reference TRBV29-1 and TRBJ2-5, reads SAVISQKPSRDICQRGTSLTIQCQVDSQVTMMFWYRQQPGQSLTLIATANQGSEATYESGFVIDKFPISRPNLTFSTLTVSNMSPEDSSIYLCSSQEGGETQYFGPGTRLLVL.

V gene TRBV27 combines with J gene TRBJ1-6; D perhaps matches TRBD1 (5 bases). Germline V CDR1 and CDR2: MNHEY, SMNVEV (reference sequence). Trimming took 2 bases from V and 9 from J, leaving 17 bases between them. This CDR3 spans 16 amino acids. The CDR3 is CASSLSGQPGGSPLHF. The CDR3 DNA follows: TGTGCCAGCAGTTTAAGTGGGCAGCCCGGGGGTTCACCCCTCCACTTT.

The chain employs TRBV27 and TRBJ1-5; 8 bases agree with TRBD1. The germline V gene has CDR1 MNHEY and CDR2 SMNVEV (reference sequence). This CDR3 has 14 residues. V shed 5 bases, J shed 11 bases, and the junction held 11 bases outside the gene matches. In nucleotides, the CDR3 is TGTGCCAGCAGTAGGACAGGGCCGCGGGTGTCCCAGCATTTT. Encoded protein: CASSRTGPRVSQHF.

This clone was recorded a few times. The chain links TRBV10-3 to TRBJ1-2; the D gene is possibly TRBD1 (5 bases). Trimming cost V 2 bases and J 4 bases, with 14 bases left between them. From germline, CDR1 is ENHRY and CDR2 SYGVKD. The CDR3 has 15 amino acids. The chain's CDR3 is CAISERREGTYGYTF. The CDR3 region has the DNA TGTGCCATCAGTGAGCGGAGGGAGGGGACCTATGGCTACACCTTC.

This clone was counted a few times. The chain is built from TRBV9 and TRBJ2-5; 8 positions agree with TRBD2. Germline CDR1 SGDLS, CDR2 YYNGEE. The CDR3 is 14 residues long. V shed 0 bases, J shed 5 bases, and the junction held 3 bases outside the gene matches. CDR3 in amino acids: CASSVAGGPETQYF. The CDR3 DNA sequence: TGTGCCAGCAGCGTAGCGGGGGGGCCGGAGACCCAGTACTTC.

V is TRBV5-6 and J is TRBJ2-5; 10 bases align to TRBD1. CDR3 length: 14 amino acids. Germline assignment: CDR1 SGHDT and CDR2 YYEEEE. The trim removed 4 bases at V and 5 bases at J, leaving 5 bases unmatched. The CDR3 DNA reads TGTGCCAGCAGCAACCGGGACAGGGGCGAGACCCAGTACTTC. Amino acids: CASSNRDRGETQYF.

The chain joins TRBV30 to TRBJ1-6; D gene uncertain. There are 15 residues in the CDR3. Germline CDR1 GTSNPN, CDR2 SVGIG (reference sequence). V was pared by 0 bases and J by 8 bases, with 14 bases between. Written as DNA, the CDR3 is TGTGCCTGGAGTGTACGGGCCAGGTCGGATTCACCCCTCCACTTT. As protein: CAWSVRARSDSPLHF.

The gene calls are TRBV4-2 and TRBJ1-2; D gene unclear. Germline V lookup: CDR1 LGHNA, CDR2 YNFKEQ. The CDR3 has 13 amino acids. V was trimmed by 0 bases and J by 8 bases, leaving 10 bases between them. The CDR3 sequence: CASSQEWAEGYTF. Here the CDR3 DNA reads TGTGCCAGCAGCCAAGAGTGGGCTGAGGGCTACACCTTC.

The gene calls are TRBV5-1 and TRBJ1-1; 7 bases line up with TRBD1. The J segment lost 5 bases and the V segment lost 4 bases, leaving 8 bases of the junction unmatched. The length of the CDR3 is 14 residues. In germline, CDR1 is SGHRS, CDR2 YFSETQ. The CDR3 spells CASSPMGDSTEAFF. The DNA of the CDR3 is TGCGCCAGCAGCCCTATGGGGGACAGTACTGAAGCTTTCTTT. Variable domain in full (rest from reference TRBV5-1 and TRBJ1-1): KAGVTQTPRYLIKTRGQQVTLSCSPISGHRSVSWYQQTPGQGLQFLFEYFSETQRNKGNFPGRFSGRQFSNSRSEMNVSTLELGDSALYLCASSPMGDSTEAFFGQGTRLTVV.

The J gene is TRBJ1-4, the V gene TRBV7-3; no firm D call. The V end was cut by 3 bases, the J end by 5 bases, with 7 bases between. This CDR3 region has 13 residues. Germline V CDR1 and CDR2: SGHTA, FQGTGA. CDR3 bases: TGTGCCAGCAGCTTCGGTCCAAATGAAAAACTGTTTTTT. Its protein product is CASSFGPNEKLFF. Full variable domain (rest looked up from reference TRBV7-3 and TRBJ1-4): GAGVSQTPSNKVTEKGKYVELRCDPISGHTALYWYRQSLGQGPEFLIYFQGTGAADDSGLPNDRFFAVRPEGSVSTLKIQRTERGDSAVYLCASSFGPNEKLFFGSGTQLSVL.

V usage is TRBV30 and J usage is TRBJ2-5; D may be TRBD1 or TRBD2 (6 bases each). V lost 2 bases and J 5 bases, leaving 15 bases between the germline ends. Germline V gene data show CDR1 as GTSNPN and CDR2 as SVGIG (reference sequence). The CDR3 is 14 amino acids. This CDR3 reads CAWSRRGAVETQYF. CDR3 DNA sequence: TGTGCCTGGAGTAGAAGGGGGGCGGTTGAGACCCAGTACTTC.

This clone was seen more than once but under ten times. This rearrangement joins TRBV4-1 to TRBJ1-2, with D hard to call. The germline CDR1 and CDR2 sequences are MGHRA and YSYEKL. The CDR3 has 14 residues. V lost 0 bases to trimming and J lost 8 bases, with 13 bases between them. The CDR3: CASSQDEILGGYTF. As DNA, the CDR3 is TGCGCCAGCAGCCAAGATGAGATTTTGGGCGGCTACACCTTC.

This rearrangement joins TRBV5-1 to TRBJ1-1, with a possible D match to TRBD1 (6 bases). This CDR3 spans 17 amino acids. Trimming took 1 base from V and 8 from J, leaving 24 bases between them. Germline assignment: CDR1 SGHRS and CDR2 YFSETQ. CDR3: CASSLFGGRRPNEEAFF. CDR3 bases: TGCGCCAGCAGCTTGTTTGGGGGGCGCCGACCCAATGAAGAAGCTTTCTTT.

Notes on this clone: This same CDR3 is encoded by further DNA sequences in the sample. The CDR3 DNA reads as TGTGCCTGGAGTGTCGGCAGCACAGATACGCAGTATTTT. It is translated as CAWSVGSTDTQYF. The rearrangement joins TRBV30 to TRBJ2-3; D gene ambiguous. V dropped 0 bases and J dropped 0 bases, with 4 bases sitting between them. Germline CDR1 is GTSNPN and CDR2 is SVGIG (reference sequence). The CDR3 length is 13 residues.

The chain carries TRBV7-2 and TRBJ1-2; 9 bases align to TRBD1. V gave up 5 bases and J gave up 7 bases; unmatched junction bases: 8. Germline V gene data show CDR1 as SGHTA and CDR2 as FQGNSA. The CDR3 is 14 amino acids. The CDR3 DNA is TGTGCCAGCAGCCAAACCGGGACAGGGTTTGGCTACACCTTC. This gives the protein CASSQTGTGFGYTF. The full variable domain, in which reference TRBV7-2 and TRBJ1-2 provide the parts outside the CDR3, is GAGVSQSPSNKVTEKGKDVELRCDPISGHTALYWYRQSLGQGLEFLIYFQGNSAPDKSGLPSDRFSAERTGGSVSTLTIQRTQQEDSAVYLCASSQTGTGFGYTFGSGTRLTVV.

The V and J genes are TRBV27 and TRBJ2-2, with 8 bases identical to TRBD2. The CDR3 spans 17 residues. Germline-derived CDR1 and CDR2 are MNHEY and SMNVEV (reference sequence). J lost 3 bases, V lost 1 base, and 7 bases had no gene match. This chain's CDR3 is CASSLYGGGHYTGELFF. DNA of the CDR3: TGTGCCAGCAGTTTATACGGCGGGGGGCACTACACCGGGGAGCTGTTTTTT.

The V gene is TRBV2, the J gene TRBJ2-3; D remains ambiguous. The CDR3 spans 12 residues. V was clipped by 2 bases and J by 2 bases, with 2 bases between them. Germline CDR1 SNHLY, CDR2 FYNNEI. CDR3 sequence reads: CASSELTDTQYF. CDR3 sequence (DNA): TGTGCCAGCAGTGAACTCACAGATACGCAGTATTTT.

In regard to this clone: Different DNA sequences within this sample yield the same CDR3. The J gene is TRBJ2-7, the V gene TRBV29-1; 7 bases agree with TRBD1. This CDR3 is built from 12 residues. Unmatched junction bases numbered 3, after V lost 6 bases and J lost 1 base. Looked up from germline, CDR1 is SQVTM and CDR2 is ANQGSEA. The CDR3 DNA follows: TGCAGCGTCAGACAGGGTTCCTACGAGCAGTACTTC. It encodes CSVRQGSYEQYF.

The V and J genes are TRBV19 and TRBJ2-7; the D gene is possibly TRBD1 (5 bases). V dropped 1 base and J dropped 3 bases, with 13 bases sitting between them. Germline V gives CDR1 LNHDA, CDR2 SQIVND (reference sequence). The CDR3 is made up of 15 amino acids. The chain's CDR3 is CASSIGTGSLYEQYF. The CDR3, as DNA: TGTGCCAGTAGTATAGGTACAGGTTCTCTCTACGAGCAGTACTTC.

The gene calls are TRBV11-2 and TRBJ2-1; D is uncertain. Looked up from germline, CDR1 is SGHAT and CDR2 is FQNNGV. This CDR3 contains 15 residues. The ends were cut back, 0 bases at V and 2 bases at J, with 8 bases in the middle. The CDR3 nucleotides are TGTGCCAGCAGCTTAGAGCGGCATCCCTACAATGAGCAGTTCTTC. Translation: CASSLERHPYNEQFF.

The chain combines TRBV30 with TRBJ1-4, with 12 positions matching TRBD1. The germline gives CDR1 GTSNPN, CDR2 SVGIG (reference sequence). With V trimmed by 3 bases and J by 3 bases, 8 bases remained unmatched. CDR3 length equals 17 residues. CDR3 in amino acids: CAWSWDRGQFPNEKLFF. CDR3 nucleotides: TGTGCCTGGAGCTGGGACAGGGGGCAGTTCCCTAATGAAAAACTGTTTTTT.

V gene TRBV30 combines with J gene TRBJ1-6; D is possibly TRBD1 (5 bases). Germline CDR1 and CDR2: GTSNPN and SVGIG (reference sequence). The CDR3 is 12 amino acids. V shed 5 bases and J shed 6 bases, with 8 bases lying between them. CDR3 loop: CAWGQPNSPLHF. CDR3 nucleotide sequence: TGTGCCTGGGGACAACCTAATTCACCCCTCCACTTT.

This sequence joins TRBV10-3 and TRBJ1-2, with D unresolved. Germline V gene sequence: CDR1 ENHRY, CDR2 SYGVKD. Trimming took 3 bases from V and 6 from J, leaving 8 bases between them. This CDR3 is built from 12 residues. The CDR3 bases are TGTGCCATCAGTGAACATAGGGATGGCTACACCTTC. Its translation is CAISEHRDGYTF.

The rearrangement uses TRBV7-9 and TRBJ2-7; D gene uncertain. The CDR3 totals 14 residues. Trimming left V 1 base short and J 0 bases short, with 7 bases between. Germline-derived CDR1 and CDR2 are SEHNR and FQNEAQ (reference sequence). The CDR3 DNA is TGTGCCAGCAGCTTAGTGGACGGCTCCTACGAGCAGTACTTC. Translated: CASSLVDGSYEQYF.

There are a few counts of this clone. This chain connects TRBV10-3 to TRBJ2-1; D is possibly TRBD1 or TRBD2 (5 bases each). V was shortened by 9 bases and J by 0 bases, with 15 bases between the two germline ends. CDR1 and CDR2 from the germline V gene are ENHRY and SYGVKD. The CDR3 length is 15 residues. CDR3 in DNA: TGTGCCATACGGGACCTTGAGAGCTCCTACAATGAGCAGTTCTTC. This encodes CAIRDLESSYNEQFF.